The 15 T cell receptor beta chains given below trace back to one sample, sequenced in a study of graft-versus-host responses after intestinal transplantation. Libraries were prepared by immunoSEQ multiplex PCR; TCRdb keeps only in-frame clonotypes and omits some of them. The table records around 13,000 clones, about 36% of them present only once. This specimen was alloreactive CD4+ T cells from a mixed lymphocyte reaction culture, taken before intestinal transplant. Subset defined: CFSE-low proliferating T cells sorted from approximately six-day pre-transplant mixed lymphocyte reaction (GvH or HvG direction). These receptors were taken from a human patient who received an intestinal transplant.

V usage is TRBV18 and J usage is TRBJ2-5, with 9 bases identical to TRBD1. J was trimmed by 11 bases and V by 5 bases; bases with no gene match: 9. Germline V gene sequence: CDR1 KGHSH, CDR2 LQKENI. This CDR3 has 13 amino acids. CDR3 bases: TGTGCCAGCTCATCACAGGGGGCAGGTGAGCAGTACTTC. It translates to CASSSQGAGEQYF.

The chain couples TRBV5-1 to TRBJ2-3, with D tentatively TRBD2 (7 bases). Germline V lookup: CDR1 SGHRS, CDR2 YFSETQ. The V end lost 0 bases, the J end lost 3 bases, and 11 bases lay between the germline ends. This CDR3 comprises 15 residues. The CDR3 DNA follows: TGCGCCAGCAGCTTGGAGGCGGGGGCGACAGATACGCAGTATTTT. Its translation is CASSLEAGATDTQYF. Variable domain in full (rest from reference TRBV5-1 and TRBJ2-3): KAGVTQTPRYLIKTRGQQVTLSCSPISGHRSVSWYQQTPGQGLQFLFEYFSETQRNKGNFPGRFSGRQFSNSRSEMNVSTLELGDSALYLCASSLEAGATDTQYFGPGTRLTVL.

This clone was observed a few times. This chain links TRBV19 with TRBJ1-5; 8 bases align to TRBD1. The germline V gene encodes CDR1 LNHDA and CDR2 SQIVND (reference sequence). Unmatched junction bases numbered 7, after V lost 5 bases and J lost 4 bases. This CDR3 has 15 residues. CDR3 nucleotide sequence: TGTGCCAGTAGTCCTATGAGACAGGGGAATCAGCCCCAGCATTTT. This gives the protein CASSPMRQGNQPQHF.

This clone was detected a few times. This chain connects TRBV7-9 to TRBJ1-2; 9 bases map to TRBD1. V gave up 5 bases and J gave up 8 bases; unmatched junction bases: 9. There are 14 residues in the CDR3. Germline V gene data show CDR1 as SEHNR and CDR2 as FQNEAQ (reference sequence). The CDR3 is CASSATGGDSGYTF. CDR3 in DNA: TGTGCCAGCAGCGCCACAGGGGGCGACTCGGGCTACACCTTC.

This clone was detected only a few times. This chain uses TRBV6-5 with TRBJ2-7; 7 bases align to TRBD1. The CDR3 has 12 amino acids. Germline CDR1 is MNHEY and CDR2 is SVGAGI. The V gene end was trimmed by 4 bases and the J gene end by 5 bases; junction bases not matched to a gene: 2. The CDR3 DNA reads TGTGCCAGCAGTTTGACAGGGAACGAGCAGTACTTC. Its protein product is CASSLTGNEQYF.

This clone was seen more than once but under ten times. The chain couples TRBV7-6 to TRBJ2-7, with TRBD2 matching over 7 bases. The ends lost 5 bases at V and 0 bases at J; junction bases unmatched: 10. Germline loops: CDR1 SGHVS, CDR2 FNYEAQ. The CDR3 spans 16 residues. CDR3 nucleotides: TGTGCCAGCAGCCGCGAGGGAGGGGACCCCTCCTACGAGCAGTACTTC. Its protein is CASSREGGDPSYEQYF.

The chain has TRBV18 and TRBJ1-2, with D maybe TRBD1 (5 bases). The CDR3 spans 13 residues. Trimming took 3 bases from V and 4 from J, leaving 9 bases between them. CDR1 and CDR2 from the germline V gene are KGHSH and LQKENI. CDR3 region: CASSPGQSYGYTF. As DNA, the CDR3 is TGTGCCAGCTCACCCGGACAATCCTATGGCTACACCTTC.

This clone was seen more than once but under ten times. CDR3 bases: TGTGCCATCAGTGCCTACCTGGGGGGGTCAACCTCGAGGGAGCAGTTCTTC. Protein product: CAISAYLGGSTSREQFF. The V gene is TRBV10-3, the J gene TRBJ2-1; 7 nucleotides line up with TRBD2. J lost 10 bases, V lost 4 bases, and 19 bases had no gene match. Germline assignment: CDR1 ENHRY and CDR2 SYGVKD. CDR3 length: 17 amino acids.

By share of the sample, this clone is medium-sized. The CDR3 coding sequence is TGTGCCAGCAGACTAACAGGGGGCGATAATTCACCCCTCCACTTT. It translates to CASRLTGGDNSPLHF. This rearrangement joins TRBV6-5 to TRBJ1-6; 9 nucleotides match TRBD1. Per the germline V gene, CDR1 is MNHEY and CDR2 is SVGAGI. This CDR3 has 15 residues. Germline trimming cut 6 bases from V and 5 bases from J; bases unmatched to any gene: 5.

The V gene is TRBV6-5, the J gene TRBJ2-7; TRBD1 agrees at 8 bases. V shed 5 bases and J 3 bases; nucleotides not matched to a gene: 6. This CDR3 region has 14 residues. From germline, CDR1 is MNHEY and CDR2 SVGAGI. CDR3 DNA sequence: TGTGCCAGCAGTAACGGACAGGGAGTCTACGAGCAGTACTTC. This encodes CASSNGQGVYEQYF.

The rearrangement joins TRBV21-1 to TRBJ2-3; the D call of TRBD2 is as the table states it, not checked on the DNA. TRBV21-1 is recorded as a pseudogene. This CDR3 region has 13 residues. The CDR3 nucleotides read TGTGCCAGCAGCAAAGTCGGCACAGATACGCAGTATTTT. Translated: CASSKVGTDTQYF.

This clone came up a few times. V and J are TRBV2 and TRBJ2-2, with D unresolved. Germline-derived CDR1 and CDR2 are SNHLY and FYNNEI. With 3 bases removed from V and 5 bases from J, the gap between germline ends came to 7 bases. This CDR3 region has 13 residues. CDR3 region: CASSESPTGELFF. The CDR3 bases are TGTGCCAGCAGTGAGTCCCCAACCGGGGAGCTGTTTTTT.

In its sample, this clone was seen a few times. This chain links TRBV19 with TRBJ1-4, with TRBD1 matching over 7 bases. Germline V gene sequence: CDR1 LNHDA, CDR2 SQIVND (reference sequence). Trimming cost V 4 bases and J 8 bases; bases outside gene matches: 13. The CDR3 covers 16 residues. The CDR3 spells CASSNGQGGTGEKLFF. The CDR3 bases are TGTGCCAGTAGTAACGGGCAGGGGGGCACTGGGGAAAAACTGTTTTTT.

CDR3 in DNA: TGTGCCAGCAGTTGGACAACGAACACTGAAGCTTTCTTT. Its protein is CASSWTTNTEAFF. The chain links TRBV27 to TRBJ1-1; D is possibly TRBD1 (5 bases). V lost 4 bases and J lost 1, with 7 bases in between. In germline, CDR1 is MNHEY, CDR2 SMNVEV (reference sequence). The CDR3 is 13 residues long.

This clone showed up just a few times. V usage is TRBV5-1 and J usage is TRBJ1-1; D remains unclear. V was clipped by 0 bases and J by 1 base, with 7 bases between them. Germline CDR1 reads SGHRS; CDR2 reads YFSETQ. The CDR3 loop spans 14 amino acids. DNA of the CDR3: TGCGCCAGCAGCTTGGATAGTGGGAACACTGAAGCTTTCTTT. Translated, it gives CASSLDSGNTEAFF.